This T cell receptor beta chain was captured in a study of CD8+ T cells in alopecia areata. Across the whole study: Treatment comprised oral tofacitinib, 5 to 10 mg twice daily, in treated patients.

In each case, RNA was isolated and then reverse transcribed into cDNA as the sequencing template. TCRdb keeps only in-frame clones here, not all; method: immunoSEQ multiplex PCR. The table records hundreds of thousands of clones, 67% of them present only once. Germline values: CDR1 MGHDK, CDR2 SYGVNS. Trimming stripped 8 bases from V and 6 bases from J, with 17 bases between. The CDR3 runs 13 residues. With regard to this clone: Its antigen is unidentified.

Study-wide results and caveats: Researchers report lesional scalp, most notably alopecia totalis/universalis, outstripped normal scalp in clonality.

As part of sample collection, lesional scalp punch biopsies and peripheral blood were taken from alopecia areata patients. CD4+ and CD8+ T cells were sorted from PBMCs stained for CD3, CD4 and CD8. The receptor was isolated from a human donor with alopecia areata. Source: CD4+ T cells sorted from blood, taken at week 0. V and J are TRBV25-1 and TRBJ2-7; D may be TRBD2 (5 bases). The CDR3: CASLGPTGSEQYF. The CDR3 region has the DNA TGTGCCAGCCTCGGGCCAACGGGGAGCGAGCAGTACTTC.